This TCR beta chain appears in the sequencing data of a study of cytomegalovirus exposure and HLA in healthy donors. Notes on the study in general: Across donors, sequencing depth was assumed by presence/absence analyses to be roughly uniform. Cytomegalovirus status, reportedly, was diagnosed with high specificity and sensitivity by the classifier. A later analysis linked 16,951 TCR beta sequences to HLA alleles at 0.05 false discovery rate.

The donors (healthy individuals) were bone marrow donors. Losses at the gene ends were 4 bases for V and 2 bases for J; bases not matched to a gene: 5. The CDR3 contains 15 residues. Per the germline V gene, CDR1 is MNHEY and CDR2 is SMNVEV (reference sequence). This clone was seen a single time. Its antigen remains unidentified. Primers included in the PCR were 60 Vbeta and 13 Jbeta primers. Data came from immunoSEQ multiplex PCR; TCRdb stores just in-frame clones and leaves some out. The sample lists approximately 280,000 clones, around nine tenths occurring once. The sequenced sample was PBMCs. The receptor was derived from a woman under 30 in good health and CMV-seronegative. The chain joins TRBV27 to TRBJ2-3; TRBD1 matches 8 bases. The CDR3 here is CASSSRDRFTDTQYF. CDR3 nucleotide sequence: TGTGCCAGCAGTTCCCGGGACAGGTTCACAGATACGCAGTATTTT.